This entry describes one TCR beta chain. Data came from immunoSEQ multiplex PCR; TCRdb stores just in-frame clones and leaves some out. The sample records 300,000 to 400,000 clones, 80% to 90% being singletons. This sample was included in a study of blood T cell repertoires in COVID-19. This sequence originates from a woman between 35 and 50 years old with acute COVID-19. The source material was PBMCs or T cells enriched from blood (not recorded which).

The DNA for the CDR3 is TGTGCCAGTAGCCAGGACGGGGTCTACGAGCAGTACTTC. This encodes CASSQDGVYEQYF. The chain combines TRBV19 with TRBJ2-7, with D possibly TRBD2 on 5 matching bases. The CDR3 is 13 amino acids. In germline, CDR1 is LNHDA, CDR2 SQIVND (reference sequence). The V end lost 6 bases, the J end lost 3 bases, and 12 bases lay between the germline ends.